This T cell receptor (beta chain) was recorded in a study of T-cell memory formation after mild COVID-19. Germline trimming cut 5 bases from V and 0 bases from J; bases unmatched to any gene: 13. The length of the CDR3 is 20 residues. CDR1 is SGHTA, CDR2 FQGNSA, per germline. TCRdb reprocessed the 5' RACE reads via MiXCR and lists one record per CDR3 protein. The table has more than 350,000 distinct CDR3 sequences, 15% to 20% seen once. The chain recombines TRBV7-2 with TRBJ2-1; 13 nucleotides align to TRBD2. This clonotype originated in a man aged 18 to 29 who had mild COVID-19 (a few samples of this study predate the infection). Cell type and time point are not known. Sequenced material: PBMCs or a T cell subset sorted from them (not recorded which). CDR3 nucleotide sequence: TGTGCCAGCAGCCGACTGACTAGCGGGGGGTACCATAGCTCCTACAATGAGCAGTTCTTC. This translates into CASSRLTSGGYHSSYNEQFF.